These T cell receptor beta chains were read from a single sample in a study of T cell responses to AZD1222 COVID-19 vaccine. Clones were read by immunoSEQ multiplex PCR, and TCRdb kept only the in-frame ones, dropping some. The sample contains 95,000 to 150,000 clones, around 85% of which appear only once. Material: peripheral blood, obtained 28 days after the second AZD1222 dose. These receptor sequences come from an adult who received the AZD1222 COVID-19 vaccine. CDR3s include the opening cysteine and the closing phenylalanine or tryptophan. A D gene is named only where the DNA matches it firmly. Clone sizes are given selectively: once, few, many, or a class where the clone is expanded.

j_call,v_call,d_call,clone_size,cdr3_aa,cdr3_nt
TRBJ2-1,TRBV5-1,TRBD2,.,CASSPGLAGGPVSEQFF,TGCGCCAGCTCCCCCGGACTAGCGGGGGGGCCTGTAAGTGAGCAGTTCTTC
TRBJ2-5,TRBV5-1,.,.,CASSYNREETQYF,TGCGCCAGCAGCTATAACAGAGAAGAGACCCAGTACTTC
TRBJ1-1,TRBV2,.,.,CASSDKTLGSTEAFF,TGTGCCAGCAGTGATAAGACCCTGGGGAGCACTGAAGCTTTCTTT
TRBJ1-3,TRBV9,.,few,CASSVEAAASSGNTIYF,TGTGCCAGCAGCGTAGAGGCGGCCGCTAGCTCTGGAAACACCATATATTTT
TRBJ2-2,TRBV5-4,TRBD1,.,CASTEYRGRVTGELFF,TGTGCCAGCACAGAATACAGGGGGCGCGTCACCGGGGAGCTGTTTTTT
TRBJ2-7,TRBV6-5,.,.,CASSYSWGSLPYEQYF,TGTGCCAGCAGTTACTCATGGGGGTCCCTCCCCTACGAGCAGTACTTC
TRBJ2-1,TRBV5-4,TRBD2,.,CASDREGSYNEQFF,TGTGCCAGCGATAGGGAGGGCTCCTACAATGAGCAGTTCTTC
TRBJ2-7,TRBV7-2,TRBD2,.,CASSLELWGGYEQYF,TGTGCCAGCAGCTTAGAGCTTTGGGGGGGGTACGAGCAGTACTTC
TRBJ1-2,TRBV7-6,.,.,CASSLLAGNYGYTF,TGTGCCAGCAGCTTATTAGCAGGGAACTATGGCTACACCTTC
TRBJ2-3,TRBV3-1/TRBV3-2,.,.,CASSQDPDTQYF,TGTGCCAGCAGCCAAGACCCAGATACGCAGTATTTT
TRBJ2-1,TRBV6-5,.,few,CASRAGLYNEQFF,TGTGCCAGCCGGGCGGGGCTTTACAATGAGCAGTTCTTC
TRBJ1-2,TRBV4-1,.,.,CASSQGGGVANYGYTF,TGCGCCAGCAGCCAAGGGGGGGGAGTAGCTAACTATGGCTACACCTTC
TRBJ1-2,TRBV6-5,.,.,CASSYVGMGNGYTF,TGTGCCAGCAGTTACGTTGGTATGGGGAATGGCTACACCTTC
TRBJ2-3,TRBV4-2,.,.,CASSRNRGGPTDTQYF,TGTGCCAGCAGCCGCAACCGGGGCGGGCCCACAGATACGCAGTATTTT
TRBJ1-1,TRBV2,.,once,CASSERPSLEAFF,TGTGCCAGCAGTGAAAGGCCAAGTCTTGAAGCTTTCTTT
TRBJ1-6,TRBV10-3,.,.,CAITPGGTDSPLHF,TGTGCCATCACCCCTGGGGGGACGGATTCACCCCTCCACTTT
TRBJ2-7,TRBV3-1/TRBV3-2,.,.,CASSVSYEQYF,TGTGCCAGTAGTGTGAGCTACGAGCAGTACTTC
TRBJ2-1,TRBV29-1,.,.,CSVEDLGGNEQFF,TGCAGCGTTGAAGATCTGGGAGGCAATGAGCAGTTCTTC
TRBJ1-2,TRBV7-9,.,once,CASSFWGGRNYGYTF,TGTGCCAGCAGCTTTTGGGGGGGACGTAACTATGGCTACACCTTC
TRBJ2-3,TRBV5-5,TRBD2,.,CASSLLTGGTSSTDTQYF,TGTGCCAGCAGCTTGTTAACGGGGGGGACATCTAGCACAGATACGCAGTATTTT
TRBJ1-5,TRBV14,.,.,CASSQGDRNQPQHF,TGTGCCAGCAGCCAAGGAGACAGAAATCAGCCCCAGCATTTT
TRBJ1-1,TRBV28,.,few,CASSSPGRENTEAFF,TGTGCCAGCAGCTCCCCCGGACGGGAAAACACTGAAGCTTTCTTT
TRBJ1-4,TRBV3-1/TRBV3-2,.,.,CASSQVTGWINEKLFF,TGTGCCAGCAGCCAAGTGACAGGATGGATTAATGAAAAACTGTTTTTT
TRBJ1-6,TRBV18,.,.,CASSPPNGGHNSPLHF,TGTGCCAGCTCACCACCCAATGGGGGCCATAATTCACCCCTCCACTTT
TRBJ2-7,TRBV5-4,.,.,CASSPPGTGLREQYF,TGTGCCAGCAGCCCCCCCGGGACGGGTTTGAGAGAGCAGTACTTC
TRBJ1-1,TRBV6-5,.,.,CASSKTVVNTEAFF,TGTGCCAGCAGCAAGACAGTAGTGAACACTGAAGCTTTCTTT
TRBJ2-1,TRBV11-2,TRBD1,.,CASSLVGQGANEQFF,TGTGCCAGCAGCTTAGTGGGGCAGGGGGCCAATGAGCAGTTCTTC
TRBJ1-2,TRBV19,.,once,CASSIDPNSDYGYTF,TGTGCCAGTAGTATAGATCCGAACAGCGACTATGGCTACACCTTC